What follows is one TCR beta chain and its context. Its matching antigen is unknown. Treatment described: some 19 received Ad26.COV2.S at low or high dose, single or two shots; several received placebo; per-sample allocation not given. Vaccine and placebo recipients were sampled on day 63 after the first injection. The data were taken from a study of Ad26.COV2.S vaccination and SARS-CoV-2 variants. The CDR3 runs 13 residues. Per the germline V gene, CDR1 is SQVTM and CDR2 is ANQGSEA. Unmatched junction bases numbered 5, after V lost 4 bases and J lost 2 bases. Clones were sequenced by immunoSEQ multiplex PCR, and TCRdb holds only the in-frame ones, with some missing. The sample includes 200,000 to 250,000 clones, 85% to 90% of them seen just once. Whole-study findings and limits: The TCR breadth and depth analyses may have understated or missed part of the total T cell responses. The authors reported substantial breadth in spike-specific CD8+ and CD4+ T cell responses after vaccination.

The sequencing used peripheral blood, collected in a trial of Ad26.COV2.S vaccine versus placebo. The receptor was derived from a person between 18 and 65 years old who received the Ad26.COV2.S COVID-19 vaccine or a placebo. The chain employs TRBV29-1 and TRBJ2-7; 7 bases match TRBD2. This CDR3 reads CSVAGTITYEQYF. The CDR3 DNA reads TGCAGCGTTGCCGGGACTATCACCTACGAGCAGTACTTC.